The 28 T cell receptor beta chains presented below share a single source sample, sequenced in a study of Graves' ophthalmopathy and Graves' hyperthyroidism. The study amplified TCR beta CDR3 regions using RNA transcripts. First-round RT-PCR employed HTBI primers, with a second-round multiplex PCR after it. TCRdb processed the multiplex PCR reads anew with MiXCR; each CDR3 protein has one entry. This sample has over 650,000 distinct CDR3 sequences, with about 40% found just once. Sequencing was done on a sample of peripheral blood. The receptor source for this set is an adult man with Graves' ophthalmopathy.

This clonotype was seen many times. The chain is built from TRBV7-9 and TRBJ2-5; 8 bases are a match to TRBD2. Germline assignment: CDR1 SEHNR and CDR2 FQNEAQ (reference sequence). The CDR3 sequence is 17 residues long. The trim removed 1 base at V and 1 base at J, leaving 8 bases unmatched. CDR3 loop: CASSLDFGTRVQETQYF. The DNA for the CDR3 is TGTGCCAGCAGCTTAGATTTCGGGACTAGAGTCCAAGAGACCCAGTACTTC.

The rearrangement links TRBV29-1 to TRBJ1-4; D uncertain. CDR1 and CDR2 (germline): SQVTM, ANQGSEA. This CDR3 contains 14 residues. V was cut by 7 bases and J by 4 bases, with 16 bases left in between. The CDR3 spells CSASGRAGNEKLFF. The CDR3 nucleotides are TGCAGCGCCTCGGGCCGCGCCGGTAATGAAAAACTGTTTTTT.

A remark on this clonotype: Since no conserved phenylalanine or tryptophan closes the CDR3, a read error is the likely cause. The limits of the CDR3 on the DNA are not certain, so only TCRdb's listed CDR3 is given. This rearrangement joins TRBV29-1 to TRBJ1-2. Germline CDR1 and CDR2: SQVTM and ANQGSEA. Ends included, the CDR3 has 9 residues. CDR3 loop: CSVEAGNSY.

A remark on this clonotype: Being one base from a much bigger clone, this may be a read error. The chain is built from TRBV15 and TRBJ2-5, with a tentative D call TRBD2 (5 bases). The CDR3 sequence is 15 residues long. The germline V gene has CDR1 LNHNV and CDR2 YYDKDF (reference sequence). V lost 2 bases and J 0 bases, leaving 10 bases between the germline ends. CDR3 region: CATSRPGGYQETQYF. CDR3 coding DNA: TGTGCCACCAGCAGACCTGGAGGTTACCAAGAGACCCAGTACTTC.

The CDR3 sequence is CASSSRQGAIYSPLHF. CDR3 sequence (DNA): TGTGCCAGCAGCTCTCGACAGGGGGCGATTTATTCACCCCTCCACTTT. V gene TRBV5-8 combines with J gene TRBJ1-6, with TRBD1 identical over 10 bases. V gave up 3 bases and J gave up 8 bases; unmatched junction bases: 8. Looked up from germline, CDR1 is SGHTS and CDR2 is YDEGEE. This CDR3 spans 16 amino acids.

The V and J genes are TRBV10-3 and TRBJ1-1; 10 nucleotides line up with TRBD1. The CDR3 contains 16 residues. After removal of 1 base from V and 6 bases from J, the junction contained 8 bases not matched to a gene. Germline-derived CDR1 and CDR2 are ENHRY and SYGVKD. DNA of the CDR3: TGTGCCATCAGTGAGTTACAGGGACAGGGGAGATCTGAAGCTTTCTTT. Its protein is CAISELQGQGRSEAFF.

The chain couples TRBV13 to TRBJ1-2; unclear D gene. CDR3 length: 18 amino acids. V was cut by 2 bases and J by 0 bases, with 19 bases left in between. Germline assignment: CDR1 PRHDT and CDR2 FYEKMQ (reference sequence). The chain's CDR3 is CASSLFGSHPTTNYGYTF. The DNA for the CDR3 is TGTGCCAGCAGCTTATTCGGATCCCATCCAACTACTAACTATGGCTACACCTTC.

This clonotype was observed a handful of times. This rearrangement joins TRBV20-1 to TRBJ2-5; TRBD2 might be the D (7 bases). V lost 3 bases to trimming and J lost 6 bases, with 14 bases between them. This CDR3 comprises 13 residues. Germline CDR1 is DFQATT and CDR2 is SNEGSKA (reference sequence). CDR3 nucleotides: TGCAGTGCTAGTGGGGGGGCCAGGAAGACCCAGTACTTC. It translates to CSASGGARKTQYF.

The rearrangement uses TRBV29-1 and TRBJ1-3; D not resolved. Germline CDR1 reads SQVTM; CDR2 reads ANQGSEA. Trimming shortened V by 6 bases and J by 1 base, and 10 bases separated the two germline ends. This CDR3 contains 13 residues. Here the CDR3 DNA reads TGCAGCGTACACCCGAGATCTGGAAACACCATATATTTT. Protein sequence: CSVHPRSGNTIYF.

The table lists this clonotype with many counts. The chain joins TRBV29-1 to TRBJ2-7; the match to TRBD1 covers 7 bases. Germline trimming cut 2 bases from V and 4 bases from J; bases unmatched to any gene: 2. CDR1 and CDR2 from the germline V gene are SQVTM and ANQGSEA. The CDR3 extends over 12 amino acids. The CDR3 protein is CSVEQGEYEQYF. As DNA, the CDR3 is TGCAGCGTTGAACAGGGGGAATACGAGCAGTACTTC.

The chain has TRBV6-5 and TRBJ1-1, with 7 positions matching TRBD1. V shed 8 bases and J 4 bases; nucleotides not matched to a gene: 7. From germline, CDR1 is MNHEY and CDR2 SVGAGI. The CDR3 is 13 residues long. Here the CDR3 reads CASGTRGSTEAFF. CDR3 DNA sequence: TGTGCCAGCGGGACCAGGGGGAGCACTGAAGCTTTCTTT.

This clonotype showed up just a few times. The chain couples TRBV12-5 to TRBJ1-5; TRBD1 matches 7 bases. CDR1 is LGHNT and CDR2 is FRNRAP in the germline V gene. V was clipped by 6 bases and J by 6 bases; unmatched bases: 8. The CDR3 covers 14 residues. The CDR3 DNA is TGTGCTAGTGGCCCGACAGGGTTGGGTCAGCCCCAGCATTTT. Amino acid sequence: CASGPTGLGQPQHF.

The chain is built from TRBV10-3 and TRBJ1-5; TRBD1 is a possible D gene (5 bases). The CDR3 runs to 15 residues. Germline CDR1 reads ENHRY; CDR2 reads SYGVKD. The germline V and J ends were trimmed by 0 bases and 9 bases, with 15 bases remaining between them. This CDR3 reads CAISESPGTPAPQHF. The DNA for the CDR3 is TGTGCCATCAGTGAGTCCCCCGGGACCCCCGCGCCCCAGCATTTT.

This clonotype was seen many times. The chain couples TRBV9 to TRBJ2-5; 8 positions match TRBD1. The CDR3 has 15 amino acids. Germline CDR1 and CDR2: SGDLS and YYNGEE. V trimming: 4 bases; J trimming: 9 bases; junction bases outside the gene matches: 14. In DNA, the CDR3 is TGTGCCAGCAGCCCCGTAGGACAGGGAAGGCTAGCCCAGTACTTC. This gives the protein CASSPVGQGRLAQYF.

J is TRBJ2-7 and V is TRBV20-1; the D call may be TRBD1 or TRBD2 (5 bases each). This CDR3 contains 14 residues. Per germline, CDR1 DFQATT and CDR2 SNEGSKA (reference sequence). Trimming removed 2 bases at V and 5 bases at J, with 16 bases between. CDR3 sequence reads: CSARILGEGHEQYF. In nucleotides, the CDR3 is TGCAGTGCTAGAATCTTGGGGGAAGGTCACGAGCAGTACTTC.

The gene calls are TRBV29-1 and TRBJ2-1; no clear D gene. The CDR3 has 10 residues. Germline V gene lookup returns CDR1 SQVTM and CDR2 ANQGSEA. V lost 7 bases to trimming and J lost 8 bases, with 9 bases between them. This chain's CDR3 is CSAPGDEQFF. The CDR3 bases are TGCAGCGCGCCAGGTGATGAGCAGTTCTTC.

The chain joins TRBV5-1 to TRBJ1-1; maybe TRBD1 (5 bases). CDR3 length equals 16 residues. Germline-derived CDR1 and CDR2 are SGHRS and YFSETQ. The V and J ends lost 4 bases and 3 bases respectively, with 19 bases between them. The CDR3 region has the DNA TGCGCCAGCAGCGGCGGGACTAGCGGGAGGGACACTGAAGCTTTCTTT. This encodes CASSGGTSGRDTEAFF.

This clonotype was counted at least ten times. The chain carries TRBV10-3 and TRBJ1-2; no clear D gene. V was cut by 10 bases and J by 5 bases, with 14 bases left in between. The CDR3 sequence is 12 residues long. The germline V gene encodes CDR1 ENHRY and CDR2 SYGVKD. This chain's CDR3 is CASMAEGYGYTF. In DNA form, the CDR3 reads TGTGCCAGCATGGCGGAAGGTTATGGCTACACCTTC.

The V and J genes are TRBV9 and TRBJ2-7; 13 positions match TRBD2. Germline V gene sequence: CDR1 SGDLS, CDR2 YYNGEE. This CDR3 is 16 amino acids long. Losses at the gene ends were 4 bases for V and 7 bases for J; bases not matched to a gene: 11. CDR3 residues: CASSLRLAGGDNEQYF. As DNA, the CDR3 is TGTGCCAGCAGCCTCCGACTAGCGGGAGGTGACAATGAGCAGTACTTC.

This clonotype has at least ten counts. V gene TRBV29-1 combines with J gene TRBJ2-2, with unresolved D. Germline assignment: CDR1 SQVTM and CDR2 ANQGSEA. This CDR3 is 13 amino acids long. Trimming removed 2 bases from V and 2 bases from J, with 6 bases in between. The CDR3 here is CSVERQNTGELFF. CDR3 coding DNA: TGCAGCGTTGAAAGACAAAACACCGGGGAGCTGTTTTTT.

This clonotype was seen only a few times. The chain couples TRBV5-1 to TRBJ1-1; tentatively, D is TRBD1 (5 bases). V shed 0 bases and J shed 9 bases, with 12 bases lying between them. This CDR3 comprises 13 residues. Germline assignment: CDR1 SGHRS and CDR2 YFSETQ. This CDR3 reads CASSLEGQRQAFF. For the CDR3, the DNA is TGCGCCAGCAGCTTGGAGGGGCAGCGACAAGCTTTCTTT.

Many counts were recorded for this clonotype. The chain links TRBV12-3 or TRBV12-4 to TRBJ2-5; D not resolved. With 6 bases removed from V and 1 base from J, the gap between germline ends came to 9 bases. The CDR3 totals 13 residues. In DNA form, the CDR3 reads TGTGCCAGCAGCTACAACGGCCAAGAGACCCAGTACTTC. It is translated as CASSYNGQETQYF.

V and J are TRBV19 and TRBJ1-2; no firm D call. The CDR3 is 13 amino acids. Per the germline V gene, CDR1 is LNHDA and CDR2 is SQIVND (reference sequence). The V end lost 8 bases, the J end lost 4 bases, and 14 bases lay between the germline ends. Here the CDR3 reads CASRRPPTYGYTF. CDR3 coding DNA: TGTGCCAGTCGCAGGCCCCCTACCTATGGCTACACCTTC.

As for this clonotype: At one boundary the junction diverges from the germline segment, which might be a read error. The chain recombines TRBV25-1 with TRBJ2-5, with 9 bases fitting TRBD1. Germline V gene sequence: CDR1 MGHDK, CDR2 SYGVNS. This CDR3 is built from 14 residues. This chain's CDR3 is CATPLGDRVETEYF. The CDR3 DNA reads TGTGCCACCCCTCTGGGGGACAGGGTGGAGACCGAGTACTTC.

As regards this clonotype: A much larger clone lies a single base off, so this may be a read error. The V gene is TRBV19, the J gene TRBJ2-2, with D possibly called TRBD1 or TRBD2 (5 bases each). The CDR3 is made up of 12 amino acids. Trimming cost V 6 bases and J 8 bases, with 10 bases left between them. The germline V gene has CDR1 LNHDA and CDR2 SQIVND (reference sequence). CDR3 nucleotides: TGTGCCAGTAGCCGGGGCAGGGGGGAGCTGTTTTTT. Translated: CASSRGRGELFF.

This sequence joins TRBV2 and TRBJ1-1; TRBD1 might be the D (6 bases). The length of the CDR3 is 15 residues. Trimming removed 6 bases at V and 1 base at J, with 15 bases between. Looked up from germline, CDR1 is SNHLY and CDR2 is FYNNEI. The CDR3 nucleotides read TGTGCCAGCAGAAAAGGGGGACGGACGAACACTGAAGCTTTCTTT. Translating it yields CASRKGGRTNTEAFF.

This clonotype was picked up many times. This chain links TRBV7-2 with TRBJ2-7; perhaps TRBD1 as D (5 bases). V shed 0 bases and J shed 6 bases, with 15 bases lying between them. This CDR3 is built from 15 residues. Looked up from germline, CDR1 is SGHTA and CDR2 is FQGNSA. CDR3: CASSLASDTLREQYF. CDR3 nucleotides: TGTGCCAGCAGCTTAGCATCGGACACCCTCCGCGAGCAGTACTTC.

In its sample, this clonotype was seen many times. The chain has TRBV29-1 and TRBJ1-1; 7 bases are a match to TRBD1. V was pared by 0 bases and J by 4 bases, with 8 bases of the junction left unmatched. The V gene's germline CDR1 is SQVTM and CDR2 ANQGSEA. The CDR3 length is 15 residues. This CDR3 reads CSVEDGRGRSTEAFF. In DNA, the CDR3 is TGCAGCGTTGAAGACGGAAGGGGGCGATCCACTGAAGCTTTCTTT.